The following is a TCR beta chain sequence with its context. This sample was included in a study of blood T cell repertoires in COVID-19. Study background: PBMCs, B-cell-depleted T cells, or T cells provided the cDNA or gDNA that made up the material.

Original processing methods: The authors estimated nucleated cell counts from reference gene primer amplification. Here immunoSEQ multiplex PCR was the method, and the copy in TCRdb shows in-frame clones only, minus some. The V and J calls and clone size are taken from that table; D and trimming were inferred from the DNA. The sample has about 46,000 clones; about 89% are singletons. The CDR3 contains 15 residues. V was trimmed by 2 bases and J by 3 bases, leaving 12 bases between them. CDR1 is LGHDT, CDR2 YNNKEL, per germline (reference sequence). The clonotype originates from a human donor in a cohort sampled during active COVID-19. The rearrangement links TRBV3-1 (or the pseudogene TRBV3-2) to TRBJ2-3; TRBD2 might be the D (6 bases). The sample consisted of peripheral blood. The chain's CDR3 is CASSQLRTKTDTQYF. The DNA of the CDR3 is TGTGCCAGCAGCCAACTAAGGACTAAAACAGATACGCAGTATTTT.